This T cell receptor (beta chain) came from a study of early T cells in non-severe SARS-CoV-2 infection. Findings and limits, study-wide: Missing private and CD4 specificities, VDJdb matching favored anti-spike CD8 responses.

Separate cDNA molecules each had unique molecular identifiers attached to them. A single record per CDR3 protein comes from TCRdb applying MiXCR to the 5' RACE reads. The data hold roughly 80,000 distinct CDR3 sequences, with 15% to 18% observed a single time. This clonotype occurred many times. No antigen is known for it. The germline V gene encodes CDR1 SQVTM and CDR2 ANQGSEA. The CDR3 is 13 amino acids. V lost 6 bases, J lost 13 bases, and 8 bases stayed unmatched. Sequencing was done on a sample of whole blood. The receptor's source is an adult who was a healthcare worker with PCR-confirmed SARS-CoV-2 infection or an uninfected control (not recorded which). V and J are TRBV29-1 and TRBJ2-2; TRBD2 matches 13 bases. The CDR3: CSVRLAGGPALFF. Written as DNA, the CDR3 is TGCAGCGTCAGACTAGCGGGGGGTCCGGCGCTGTTTTTT.